The 18 T cell receptor beta chains below were found in one sample sequenced in a study of T cell clones after liver transplantation. The repertoire was sequenced with immunoSEQ multiplex PCR; TCRdb's copy has only in-frame clones and lacks some. The sample has about 20,000 clones, nearly 80% seen once; the top ten hold roughly 33%. The sample here was CD8+ T cells from blood, taken more than 53 months after liver transplant. The receptors stem from a human patient who received a liver transplant. Some T cells may be supplied by the graft donor.

The chain recombines TRBV4-1 with TRBJ2-1, with 7 positions matching TRBD1. This CDR3 has 14 residues. Germline-derived CDR1 and CDR2 are MGHRA and YSYEKL. With 0 bases clipped from V and 6 bases from J, the junction kept 2 bases outside the gene matches. The CDR3 spells CASSQDWTGNEQFF. The CDR3 DNA follows: TGCGCCAGCAGCCAAGATTGGACAGGCAATGAGCAGTTCTTC.

To note about this clone: The same CDR3 arises from other DNA sequences in this sample as well. This sequence joins TRBV7-6 and TRBJ2-2, with D perhaps TRBD2 (6 bases). This CDR3 region has 16 residues. Trimming removed 5 bases at V and 6 bases at J, with 19 bases between. Germline CDR1 and CDR2: SGHVS and FNYEAQ. Here the CDR3 DNA reads TGTGCCAGCAGCATTGAAACAAGGGGCGGGGCCGGGGAGCTGTTTTTT. This translates into CASSIETRGGAGELFF.

J is TRBJ2-6 and V is TRBV2, with TRBD1 matching over 8 bases. V lost 4 bases, J lost 4 bases, and 6 bases stayed unmatched. The CDR3 spans 16 residues. Per the germline V gene, CDR1 is SNHLY and CDR2 is FYNNEI. The CDR3 sequence: CASSASRGLGANVLTF. The CDR3 nucleotides read TGTGCCAGCAGTGCGAGCAGGGGGCTCGGGGCCAACGTCCTGACTTTC.

The chain joins TRBV6-5 to TRBJ1-5, with TRBD1 matching over 10 bases. The junction had 6 bases not matched to a gene; V was cut back by 4 bases and J by 6 bases. In germline, CDR1 is MNHEY, CDR2 SVGAGI. The CDR3 has 15 residues. The CDR3: CASSLTGGVGQPQHF. CDR3 DNA: TGTGCCAGCAGTTTGACAGGGGGCGTCGGTCAGCCCCAGCATTTT.

The chain carries TRBV27 and TRBJ1-2; D remains unclear. V was trimmed by 0 bases and J by 4 bases, leaving 15 bases between them. The CDR3 runs to 16 residues. Germline-derived CDR1 and CDR2 are MNHEY and SMNVEV (reference sequence). The CDR3 sequence is CASSLSRSEAGYGYTF. DNA of the CDR3: TGTGCCAGCAGTTTATCGAGGAGTGAGGCGGGCTATGGCTACACCTTC.

This clone was seen only once. The gene calls are TRBV11-3 and TRBJ1-3; the match to TRBD1 covers 7 bases. The CDR3 is 15 amino acids. J lost 0 bases, V lost 4 bases, and 3 bases had no gene match. The germline CDR1 and CDR2 sequences are SGHNT and YENEEA. Here the CDR3 DNA reads TGTGCCAGCAGCTCAACAGGGGACTCTGGAAACACCATATATTTT. Translation gives CASSSTGDSGNTIYF.

This clone was recorded once. CDR3 bases: TGCAGCGCAATGGGACCGCTCACCTACGAGCAGTACTTC. This encodes CSAMGPLTYEQYF. The chain couples TRBV29-1 to TRBJ2-7, with D possibly being TRBD1 or TRBD2 (5 bases each). Deletions cut 7 bases from V and 2 bases from J, with 15 bases between. The length of the CDR3 is 13 residues. Germline CDR1 reads SQVTM; CDR2 reads ANQGSEA.

In this sample, this clone turned up a few times. The genes are TRBV7-2 and TRBJ2-3; TRBD2 is a possible D gene (6 bases). Germline V gene sequence: CDR1 SGHTA, CDR2 FQGNSA. Trimming took 1 base from V and 8 from J, leaving 22 bases between them. The CDR3 extends over 17 amino acids. The CDR3 DNA reads TGTGCCAGCAGCTTAGTTTTCCCGGGGGAGCAGATAGTTACGCAGTATTTT. This encodes CASSLVFPGEQIVTQYF.

The rearrangement links TRBV4-2 to TRBJ1-2, with unresolved D. Trimming removed 7 bases from V and 6 bases from J, with 9 bases in between. Germline assignment: CDR1 LGHNA and CDR2 YNFKEQ. The length of the CDR3 is 11 residues. CDR3 coding DNA: TGTGCCAGCACCAACGGGGATGGCTACACCTTC. Protein sequence: CASTNGDGYTF.

By its share, this clone is medium-sized. V and J are TRBV7-6 and TRBJ1-2, with D tentatively TRBD1 (5 bases). This CDR3 comprises 16 residues. Germline loops: CDR1 SGHVS, CDR2 FNYEAQ. V lost 1 base, J lost 4 bases, and 16 bases lay in between. The CDR3 spells CASSLGAGAEPYGYTF. For the CDR3, the DNA is TGTGCCAGCAGCTTAGGGGCCGGGGCCGAACCCTATGGCTACACCTTC.

The V gene is TRBV10-2, the J gene TRBJ2-3; 12 nucleotides line up with TRBD2. The CDR3 sequence is 15 residues long. Germline V lookup: CDR1 WSHSY, CDR2 SAAADI. Losses at the gene ends were 6 bases for V and 2 bases for J; bases not matched to a gene: 3. The CDR3 is CASSGLAGLTDTQYF. DNA for the CDR3: TGCGCCAGCAGCGGACTAGCGGGGCTCACAGATACGCAGTATTTT.

The chain recombines TRBV13 with TRBJ2-3; the match to TRBD2 covers 7 bases. Germline CDR1 and CDR2: PRHDT and FYEKMQ (reference sequence). Trimming at V came to 5 bases and at J to 3 bases, leaving 8 bases not matched to a gene. CDR3 length: 15 residues. CDR3 sequence reads: CASSMTGTKTDTQYF. CDR3 nucleotide sequence: TGTGCCAGCAGCATGACCGGGACTAAAACAGATACGCAGTATTTT.

The genes are TRBV7-9 and TRBJ2-7, with 10 bases that match TRBD1. This CDR3 has 15 amino acids. The V gene's germline CDR1 is SEHNR and CDR2 FQNEAQ (reference sequence). V trimming: 5 bases; J trimming: 3 bases; junction bases outside the gene matches: 7. This CDR3 is CASSGTGVGYYEQYF. The CDR3 nucleotides read TGTGCCAGCAGCGGGACAGGGGTGGGATACTACGAGCAGTACTTC.

V usage is TRBV5-1 and J usage is TRBJ2-3, with 10 nucleotides matching TRBD2. The V and J ends lost 4 bases and 5 bases, in that order; junction bases with no gene match: 13. Germline values: CDR1 SGHRS, CDR2 YFSETQ. This CDR3 contains 17 residues. The CDR3, as DNA: TGCGCCAGCAGCCTGCTACATAGCGGGGGGAGCCTAGATACGCAGTATTTT. It codes for CASSLLHSGGSLDTQYF.

The V gene is TRBV27, the J gene TRBJ1-2; the D gene is possibly TRBD1 (6 bases). This CDR3 comprises 13 residues. V was shortened by 2 bases and J by 4 bases, with 8 bases between the two germline ends. Germline loops: CDR1 MNHEY, CDR2 SMNVEV (reference sequence). The CDR3 nucleotides are TGTGCCAGCAGTTTAACAGGGACCTATGGCTACACCTTC. This translates into CASSLTGTYGYTF.

This clone has a handful of counts. The chain employs TRBV27 and TRBJ2-7; D gene uncertain. The CDR3 spans 11 residues. Germline lookup yields CDR1 MNHEY and CDR2 SMNVEV (reference sequence). Trimming pared 4 bases from V and 0 bases from J, leaving 1 base between. CDR3 loop: CASSYSYEQYF. CDR3 nucleotide sequence: TGTGCCAGCAGTTACTCCTACGAGCAGTACTTC.

The chain uses TRBV5-4 and TRBJ2-1; tentative D call: TRBD2 (6 bases). The length of the CDR3 is 12 residues. Deletions cut 1 base from V and 8 bases from J, with 7 bases between. Germline CDR1 reads SGHNT; CDR2 reads YYREEE (reference sequence). CDR3 in amino acids: CASSLWGDEQFF. The CDR3 coding sequence is TGTGCCAGCAGCTTGTGGGGGGATGAGCAGTTCTTC.

This clone was seen a single time. The chain recombines TRBV18 with TRBJ2-5; tentatively, D is TRBD1 (6 bases). V was clipped by 4 bases and J by 3 bases, with 24 bases between them. There are 18 residues in the CDR3. Germline CDR1 is KGHSH and CDR2 is LQKENI. CDR3 in amino acids: CASSLDRDTAWGKETQYF. The CDR3 DNA sequence: TGTGCCAGCTCACTAGACCGGGACACCGCTTGGGGCAAAGAGACCCAGTACTTC.